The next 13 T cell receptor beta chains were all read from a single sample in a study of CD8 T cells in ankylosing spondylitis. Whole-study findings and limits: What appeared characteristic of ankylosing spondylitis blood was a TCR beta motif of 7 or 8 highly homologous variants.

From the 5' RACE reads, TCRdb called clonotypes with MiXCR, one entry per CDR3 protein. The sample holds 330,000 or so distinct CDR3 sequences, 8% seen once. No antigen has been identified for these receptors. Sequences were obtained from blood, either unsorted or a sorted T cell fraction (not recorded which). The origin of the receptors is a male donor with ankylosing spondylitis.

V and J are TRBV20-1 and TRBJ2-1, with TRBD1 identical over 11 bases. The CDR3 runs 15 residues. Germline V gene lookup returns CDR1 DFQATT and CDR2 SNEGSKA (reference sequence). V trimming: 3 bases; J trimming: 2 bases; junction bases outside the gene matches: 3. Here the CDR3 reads CSARGTGGAYNEQFF. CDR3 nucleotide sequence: TGCAGTGCTAGGGGGACAGGGGGGGCCTACAATGAGCAGTTCTTC.

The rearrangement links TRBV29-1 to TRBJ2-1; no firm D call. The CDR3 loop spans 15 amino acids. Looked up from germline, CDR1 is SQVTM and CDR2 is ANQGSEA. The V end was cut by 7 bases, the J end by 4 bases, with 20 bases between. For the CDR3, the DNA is TGCAGCGCCGCCCCCTTGGAGCGCCAATACAATGAGCAGTTCTTC. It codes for CSAAPLERQYNEQFF.

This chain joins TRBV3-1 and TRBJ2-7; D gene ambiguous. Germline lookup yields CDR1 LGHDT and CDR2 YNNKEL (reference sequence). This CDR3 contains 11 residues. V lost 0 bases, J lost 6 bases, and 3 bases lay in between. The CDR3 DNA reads TGTGCCAGCAGCCAAGAGGGCGAGCAGTACTTC. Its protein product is CASSQEGEQYF.

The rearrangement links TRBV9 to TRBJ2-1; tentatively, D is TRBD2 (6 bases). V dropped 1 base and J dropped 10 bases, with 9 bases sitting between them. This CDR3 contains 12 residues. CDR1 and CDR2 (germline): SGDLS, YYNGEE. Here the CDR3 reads CASSVRLGEQFF. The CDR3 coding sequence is TGTGCCAGCAGCGTAAGACTAGGGGAGCAGTTCTTC.

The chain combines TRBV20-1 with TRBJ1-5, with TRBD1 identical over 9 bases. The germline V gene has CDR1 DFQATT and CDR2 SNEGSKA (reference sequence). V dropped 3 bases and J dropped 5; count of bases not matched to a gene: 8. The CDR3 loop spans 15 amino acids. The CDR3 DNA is TGCAGTGCTAGTAAGGGGGGACAGGGCCATCAGCCCCAGCATTTT. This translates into CSASKGGQGHQPQHF.

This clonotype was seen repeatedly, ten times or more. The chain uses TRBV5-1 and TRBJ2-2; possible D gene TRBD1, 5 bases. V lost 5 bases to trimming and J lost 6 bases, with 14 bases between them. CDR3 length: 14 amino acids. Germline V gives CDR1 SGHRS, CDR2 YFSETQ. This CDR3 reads CASRPITGPGELFF. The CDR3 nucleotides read TGCGCCAGCAGACCTATTACAGGACCCGGGGAGCTGTTTTTT.

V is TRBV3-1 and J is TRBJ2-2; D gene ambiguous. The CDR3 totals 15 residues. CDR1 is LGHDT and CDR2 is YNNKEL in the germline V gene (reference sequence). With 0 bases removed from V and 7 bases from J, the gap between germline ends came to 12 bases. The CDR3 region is CASSQDPAVHGELFF. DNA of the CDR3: TGTGCCAGCAGCCAAGATCCCGCTGTGCACGGGGAGCTGTTTTTT.

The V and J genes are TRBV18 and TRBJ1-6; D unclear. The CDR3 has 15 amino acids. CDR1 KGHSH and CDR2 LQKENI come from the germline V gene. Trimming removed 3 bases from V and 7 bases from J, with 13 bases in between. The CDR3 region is CASSPEAGGNSPLHF. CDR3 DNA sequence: TGTGCCAGCTCACCGGAAGCTGGCGGGAATTCACCCCTCCACTTT.

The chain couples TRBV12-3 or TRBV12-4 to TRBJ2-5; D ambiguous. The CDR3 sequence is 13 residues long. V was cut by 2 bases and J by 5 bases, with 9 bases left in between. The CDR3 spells CASSLLTRETQYF. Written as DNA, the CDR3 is TGTGCCAGCAGTTTATTAACAAGGGAGACCCAGTACTTC.

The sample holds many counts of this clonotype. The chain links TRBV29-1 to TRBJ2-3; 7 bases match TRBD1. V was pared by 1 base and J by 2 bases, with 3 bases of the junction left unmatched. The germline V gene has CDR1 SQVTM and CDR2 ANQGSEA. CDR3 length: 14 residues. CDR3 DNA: TGCAGCGTTGAAGGACAGGGCCACACAGATACGCAGTATTTT. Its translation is CSVEGQGHTDTQYF.

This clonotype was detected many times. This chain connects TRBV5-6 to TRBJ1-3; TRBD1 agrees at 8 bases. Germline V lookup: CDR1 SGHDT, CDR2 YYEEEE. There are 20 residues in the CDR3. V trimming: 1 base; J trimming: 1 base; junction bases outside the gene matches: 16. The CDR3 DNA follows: TGTGCCAGCAGCTTGTCTAGACAGGGGAGATACCCCCTTTCTGGAAACACCATATATTTT. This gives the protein CASSLSRQGRYPLSGNTIYF.

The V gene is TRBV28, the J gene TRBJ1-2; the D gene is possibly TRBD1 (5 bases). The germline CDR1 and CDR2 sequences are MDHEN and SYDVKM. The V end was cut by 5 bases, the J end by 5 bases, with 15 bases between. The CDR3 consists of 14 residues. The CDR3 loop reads CASSPGGDRYGYTF. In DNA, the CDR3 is TGTGCCAGCAGTCCTGGAGGGGATCGGTATGGCTACACCTTC.

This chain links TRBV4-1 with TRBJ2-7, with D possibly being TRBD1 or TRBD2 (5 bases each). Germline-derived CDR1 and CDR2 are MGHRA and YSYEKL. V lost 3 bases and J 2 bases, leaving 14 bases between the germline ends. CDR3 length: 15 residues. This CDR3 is CASSHRDEGTYEQYF. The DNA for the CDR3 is TGCGCCAGCAGCCACCGGGACGAAGGCACCTACGAGCAGTACTTC.